Given below is one T cell receptor (beta chain) in context. Antigen specificity is unknown. Germline CDR1 is SGHRS and CDR2 is YFSETQ. Deletions cut 8 bases from V and 4 bases from J, with 12 bases between. This CDR3 contains 12 residues. This record comes from a study of type 1 regulatory T cells. About the research overall: This in vitro CD4 product, T-allo10, is enriched for Tr1 cells and alloantigen-specific. Study conclusions and caveats: Compared with non-Tr1 cells, Tr1 cells showed a narrower TCR repertoire.

TCRdb ran MiXCR on the reads and lists one entry per CDR3 protein. The table records 68,000 or so distinct CDR3 sequences, approximately 47% of them present only once. The sequenced sample was cultured non-Tr1 T cells, either the whole culture or a sorted T cell fraction (not recorded which). The chain couples TRBV5-1 to TRBJ1-1; possible D gene TRBD1, 5 bases. The sequence derives from a human donor in good health. In DNA form, the CDR3 reads TGCGCCAGTTCCTTCGGGGGCACTGAAGCTTTCTTT. It specifies CASSFGGTEAFF.